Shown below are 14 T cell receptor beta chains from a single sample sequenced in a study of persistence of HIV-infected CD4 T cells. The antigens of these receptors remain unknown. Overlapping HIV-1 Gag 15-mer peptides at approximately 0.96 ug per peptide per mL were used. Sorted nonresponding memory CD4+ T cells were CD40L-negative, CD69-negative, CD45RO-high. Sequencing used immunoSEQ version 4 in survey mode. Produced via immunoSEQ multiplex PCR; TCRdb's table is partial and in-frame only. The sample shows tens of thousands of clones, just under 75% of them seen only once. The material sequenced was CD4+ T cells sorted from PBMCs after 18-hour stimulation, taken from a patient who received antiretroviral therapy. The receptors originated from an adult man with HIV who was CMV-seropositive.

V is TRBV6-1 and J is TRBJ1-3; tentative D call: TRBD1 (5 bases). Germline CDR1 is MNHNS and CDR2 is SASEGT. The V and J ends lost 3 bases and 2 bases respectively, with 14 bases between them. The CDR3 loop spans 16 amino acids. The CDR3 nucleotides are TGTGCCAGCAGTGAGCGGGACGGTCGCCCTGGAAACACCATATATTTT. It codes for CASSERDGRPGNTIYF.

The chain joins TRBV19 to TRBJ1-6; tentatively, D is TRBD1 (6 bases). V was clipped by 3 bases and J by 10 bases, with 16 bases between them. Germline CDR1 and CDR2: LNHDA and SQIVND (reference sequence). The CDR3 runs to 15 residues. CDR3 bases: TGTGCCAGTAGTATTTCAGGGGCCGGCAGATCACCCCTCCACTTT. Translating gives CASSISGAGRSPLHF.

In DNA form, the CDR3 reads TGTGCCAGCAGTGAAGGGAGGGTCTGGGCCAACGTCCTGACTTTC. Amino acids: CASSEGRVWANVLTF. The V and J genes are TRBV6-1 and TRBJ2-6; perhaps TRBD2 as D (6 bases). Germline CDR1 MNHNS, CDR2 SASEGT. V lost 1 base, J lost 5 bases, and 9 bases lay in between. This CDR3 is built from 15 residues.

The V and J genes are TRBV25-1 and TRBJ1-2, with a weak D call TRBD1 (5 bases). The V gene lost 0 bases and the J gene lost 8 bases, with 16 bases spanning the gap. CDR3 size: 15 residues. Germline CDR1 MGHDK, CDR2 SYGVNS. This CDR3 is CASSEYLGVEEGYTF. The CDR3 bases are TGTGCCAGCAGTGAATATCTAGGGGTTGAGGAGGGCTACACCTTC.

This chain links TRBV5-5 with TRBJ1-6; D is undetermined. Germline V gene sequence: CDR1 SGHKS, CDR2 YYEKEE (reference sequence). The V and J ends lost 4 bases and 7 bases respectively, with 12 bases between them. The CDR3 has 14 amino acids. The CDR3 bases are TGTGCCAGCAGCCTAGGCGGTCAAAATTCACCCCTCCACTTT. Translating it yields CASSLGGQNSPLHF.

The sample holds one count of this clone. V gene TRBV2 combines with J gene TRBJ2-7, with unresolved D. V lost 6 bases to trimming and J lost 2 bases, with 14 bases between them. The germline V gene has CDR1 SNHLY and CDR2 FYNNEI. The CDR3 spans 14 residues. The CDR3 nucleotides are TGTGCCAGCAGCCCCCGGAATGCACCCTACGAGCAGTACTTC. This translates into CASSPRNAPYEQYF. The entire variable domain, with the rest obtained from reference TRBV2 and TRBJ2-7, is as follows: EPEVTQTPSHQVTQMGQEVILRCVPISNHLYFYWYRQILGQKVEFLVSFYNNEISEKSEIFDDQFSVERPDGSNFTLKIRSTKLEDSAMYFCASSPRNAPYEQYFGPGTRLTVT.

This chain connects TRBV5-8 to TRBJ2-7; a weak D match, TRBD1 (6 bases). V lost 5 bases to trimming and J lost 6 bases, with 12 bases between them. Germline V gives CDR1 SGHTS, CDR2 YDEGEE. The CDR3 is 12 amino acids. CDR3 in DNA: TGTGCCAGCAGTTTCACAGGGCGCGAGCAGTACTTC. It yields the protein CASSFTGREQYF. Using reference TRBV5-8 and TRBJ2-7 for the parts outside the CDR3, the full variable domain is EAGVTQSPTHLIKTRGQQATLRCSPISGHTSVYWYQQALGLGLQFLLWYDEGEERNRGNFPPRFSGRQFPNYSSELNVNALELEDSALYLCASSFTGREQYFGPGTRLTVT.

The CDR3 nucleotides are TGTGCCAGTTTTCACAGGGGAGGTGGCACTGAAGCTTTCTTT. Its protein product is CASFHRGGGTEAFF. This sequence joins TRBV19 and TRBJ1-1; 7 bases are a match to TRBD1. Germline loops: CDR1 LNHDA, CDR2 SQIVND (reference sequence). This CDR3 has 14 amino acids. Trimming took 8 bases from V and 4 from J; bases not matched to a gene: 10.

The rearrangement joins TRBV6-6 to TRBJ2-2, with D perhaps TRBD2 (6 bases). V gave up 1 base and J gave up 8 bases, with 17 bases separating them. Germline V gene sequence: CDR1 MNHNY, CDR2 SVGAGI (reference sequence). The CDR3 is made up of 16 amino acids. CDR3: CASSYFAGTRRGELFF. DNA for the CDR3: TGTGCCAGCAGTTACTTCGCCGGGACTCGTAGGGGGGAGCTGTTTTTT.

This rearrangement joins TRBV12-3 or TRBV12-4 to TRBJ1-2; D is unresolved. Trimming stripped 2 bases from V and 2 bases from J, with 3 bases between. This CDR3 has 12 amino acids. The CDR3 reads CASSLWNYGYTF. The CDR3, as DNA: TGTGCCAGCAGTTTATGGAACTATGGCTACACCTTC.

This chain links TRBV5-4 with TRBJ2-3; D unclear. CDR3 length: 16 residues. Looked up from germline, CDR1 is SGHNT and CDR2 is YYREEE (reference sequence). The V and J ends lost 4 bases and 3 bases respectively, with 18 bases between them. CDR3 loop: CASSPMLGGETDTQYF. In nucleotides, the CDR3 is TGTGCCAGCAGCCCCATGCTGGGCGGTGAGACAGATACGCAGTATTTT.

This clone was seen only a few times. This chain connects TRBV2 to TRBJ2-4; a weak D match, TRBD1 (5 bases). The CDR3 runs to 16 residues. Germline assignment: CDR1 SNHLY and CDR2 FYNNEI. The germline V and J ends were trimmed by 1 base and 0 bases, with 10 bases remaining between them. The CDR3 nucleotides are TGTGCCAGCAGTGAAGGGGGCAGGGCAGCCAAAAACATTCAGTACTTC. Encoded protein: CASSEGGRAAKNIQYF.

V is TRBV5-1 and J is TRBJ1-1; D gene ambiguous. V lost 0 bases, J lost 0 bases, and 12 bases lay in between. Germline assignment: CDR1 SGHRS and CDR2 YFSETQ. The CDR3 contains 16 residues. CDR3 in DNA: TGCGCCAGCAGCTTGGATCAGACGGTCGTGAACACTGAAGCTTTCTTT. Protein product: CASSLDQTVVNTEAFF. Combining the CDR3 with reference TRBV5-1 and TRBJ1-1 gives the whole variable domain KAGVTQTPRYLIKTRGQQVTLSCSPISGHRSVSWYQQTPGQGLQFLFEYFSETQRNKGNFPGRFSGRQFSNSRSEMNVSTLELGDSALYLCASSLDQTVVNTEAFFGQGTRLTVV.

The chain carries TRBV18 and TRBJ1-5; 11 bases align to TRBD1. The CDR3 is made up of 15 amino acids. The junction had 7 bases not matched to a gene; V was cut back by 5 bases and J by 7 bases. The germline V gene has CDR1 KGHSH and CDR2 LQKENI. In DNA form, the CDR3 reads TGTGCCAGCTCAGCCTCCGGGACAGGGGGGCAGCCCCAGCATTTT. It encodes CASSASGTGGQPQHF.